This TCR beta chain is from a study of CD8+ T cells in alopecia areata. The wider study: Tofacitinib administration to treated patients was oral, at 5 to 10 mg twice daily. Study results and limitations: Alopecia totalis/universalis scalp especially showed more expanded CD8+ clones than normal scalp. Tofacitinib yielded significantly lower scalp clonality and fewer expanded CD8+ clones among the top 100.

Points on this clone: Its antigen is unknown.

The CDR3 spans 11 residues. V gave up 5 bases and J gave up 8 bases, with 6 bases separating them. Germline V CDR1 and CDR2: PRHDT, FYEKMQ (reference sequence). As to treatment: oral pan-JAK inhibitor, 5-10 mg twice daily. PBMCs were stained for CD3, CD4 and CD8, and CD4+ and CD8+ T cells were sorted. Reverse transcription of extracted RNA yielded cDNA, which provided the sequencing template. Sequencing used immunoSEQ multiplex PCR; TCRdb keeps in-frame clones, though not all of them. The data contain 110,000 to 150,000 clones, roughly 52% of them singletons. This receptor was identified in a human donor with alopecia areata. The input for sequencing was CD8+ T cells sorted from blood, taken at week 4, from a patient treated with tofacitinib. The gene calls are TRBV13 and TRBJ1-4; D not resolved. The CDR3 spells CASSASEKLFF. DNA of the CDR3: TGTGCCAGCAGCGCTAGCGAAAAACTGTTTTTT.